The T cell receptor (beta chain) under discussion was sequenced for a study of blood T cell repertoires in COVID-19. In the study overall: There were acute and convalescent COVID-19 samples, and they came from the United States, Italy and Spain. T cells, B-cell-depleted T cells, or PBMCs supplied cDNA or gDNA.

In the original processing: By means of reference gene primer amplification, nucleated cell counts were estimated. The assay was immunoSEQ multiplex PCR, and TCRdb's table has in-frame clones only and misses some. Clonal size and the V and J genes are those of that table, whereas D and trimming came from the DNA. The profile covers over 250,000 clones, with roughly 90% appearing a single time and around 2% taken by the ten largest. CDR3 length: 14 residues. The V end lost 6 bases, the J end lost 1 base, and 12 bases lay between the germline ends. CDR1 is MNHEY and CDR2 is SVGAGI in the germline V gene.

The chain carries TRBV6-5 and TRBJ2-5; D may be TRBD2 (6 bases). Sequences were obtained from peripheral blood. This sequence was found in a man aged 50 to 60 with acute or convalescent COVID-19. CDR3 nucleotides: TGTGCCAGCAGCCTCGGAGGGGCCCAAGAGACCCAGTACTTC. Its protein product is CASSLGGAQETQYF.